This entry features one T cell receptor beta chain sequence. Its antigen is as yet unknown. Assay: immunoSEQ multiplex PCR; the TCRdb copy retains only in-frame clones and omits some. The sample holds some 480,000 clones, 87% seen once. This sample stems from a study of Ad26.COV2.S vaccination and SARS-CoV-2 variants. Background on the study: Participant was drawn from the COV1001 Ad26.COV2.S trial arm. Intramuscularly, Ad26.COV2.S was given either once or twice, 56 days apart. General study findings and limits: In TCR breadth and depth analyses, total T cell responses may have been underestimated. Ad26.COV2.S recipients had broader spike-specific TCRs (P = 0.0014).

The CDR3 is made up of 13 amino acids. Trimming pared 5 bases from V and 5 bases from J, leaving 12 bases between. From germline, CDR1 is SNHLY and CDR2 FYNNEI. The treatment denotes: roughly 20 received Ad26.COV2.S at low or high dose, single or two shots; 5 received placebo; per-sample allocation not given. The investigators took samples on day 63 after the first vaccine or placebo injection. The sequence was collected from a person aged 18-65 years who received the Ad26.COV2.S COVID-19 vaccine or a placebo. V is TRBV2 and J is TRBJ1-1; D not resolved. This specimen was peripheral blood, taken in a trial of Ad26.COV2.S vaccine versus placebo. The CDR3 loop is CASSRTGETEAFF. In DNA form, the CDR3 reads TGTGCCAGCAGTCGGACTGGGGAGACTGAAGCTTTCTTT.